This paragraph covers one T cell receptor (beta chain) sequence. Its target is not known. These data are taken from a study of T cell repertoires in cytomegalovirus infection. Turning to the study itself: The authors used CMV epitopes that were HLA-C-restricted (recently identified) and HLA-B-restricted (well studied).

The CDR3 consists of 14 residues. The germline gives CDR1 SGHRS, CDR2 YFSETQ. Trimming took 6 bases from V and 4 from J, leaving 16 bases between them. TCRdb re-called the reads with MiXCR, one entry per CDR3 protein. This table holds around 900,000 distinct CDR3 sequences, about 33% found once. The specimen was cultured CD8+ T cells from PBMCs, collected from culture after CMV antigen stimulation. This TCR was sampled from a human donor in good health (CMV status not recorded). Some clones in this sample may be carry-over from other donors' samples. V is TRBV5-1 and J is TRBJ1-1, with a tentative D call TRBD1 (5 bases). CDR3 sequence: CASTPGGDRTEAFF. CDR3 coding DNA: TGCGCCAGCACCCCGGGGGGGGATCGCACTGAAGCTTTCTTT.